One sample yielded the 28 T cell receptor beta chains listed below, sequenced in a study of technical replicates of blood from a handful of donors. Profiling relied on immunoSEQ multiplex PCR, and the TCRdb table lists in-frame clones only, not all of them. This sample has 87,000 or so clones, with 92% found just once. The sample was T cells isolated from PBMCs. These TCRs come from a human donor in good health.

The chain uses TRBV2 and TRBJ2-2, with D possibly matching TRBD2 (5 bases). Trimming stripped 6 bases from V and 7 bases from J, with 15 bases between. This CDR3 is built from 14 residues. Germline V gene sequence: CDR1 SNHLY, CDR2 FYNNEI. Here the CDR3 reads CASSPPGSGGELFF. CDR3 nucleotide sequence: TGTGCCAGCAGCCCCCCGGGAAGCGGCGGGGAGCTGTTTTTT.

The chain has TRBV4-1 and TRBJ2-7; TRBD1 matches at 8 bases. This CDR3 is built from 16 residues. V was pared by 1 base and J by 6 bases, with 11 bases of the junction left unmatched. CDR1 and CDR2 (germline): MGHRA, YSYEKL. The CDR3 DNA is TGCGCCAGCAGCCAAGGGGTGTCTGGACAGGGTTCCGAGCAGTACTTC. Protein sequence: CASSQGVSGQGSEQYF.

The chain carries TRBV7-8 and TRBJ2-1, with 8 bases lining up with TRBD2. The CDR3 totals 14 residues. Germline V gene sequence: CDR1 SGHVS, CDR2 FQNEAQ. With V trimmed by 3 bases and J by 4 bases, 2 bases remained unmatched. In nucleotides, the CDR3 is TGTGCCAGCAGCTTGTCTAGCGGGTACAATGAGCAGTTCTTC. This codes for CASSLSSGYNEQFF.

CDR3 region: CASKIRQGGETQYF. Written as DNA, the CDR3 is TGTGCCAGTAAAATCCGACAGGGCGGAGAGACCCAGTACTTC. The chain uses TRBV28 and TRBJ2-5; TRBD1 agrees at 7 bases. Trimming removed 9 bases from V and 4 bases from J; junction bases left unmatched: 11. CDR3 length: 14 residues. Germline lookup yields CDR1 MDHEN and CDR2 SYDVKM.

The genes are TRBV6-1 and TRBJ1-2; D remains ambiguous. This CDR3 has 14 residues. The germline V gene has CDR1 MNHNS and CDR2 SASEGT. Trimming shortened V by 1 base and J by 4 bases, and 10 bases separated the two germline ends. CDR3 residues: CASSEELPGYGYTF. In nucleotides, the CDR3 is TGTGCCAGCAGTGAAGAACTGCCAGGCTATGGCTACACCTTC.

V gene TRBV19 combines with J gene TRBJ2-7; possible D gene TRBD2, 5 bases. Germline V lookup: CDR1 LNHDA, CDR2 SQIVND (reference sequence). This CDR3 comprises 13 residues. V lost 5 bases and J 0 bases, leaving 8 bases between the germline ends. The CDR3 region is CASSSGSSYEQYF. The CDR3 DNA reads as TGTGCCAGTAGTTCGGGGAGCTCCTACGAGCAGTACTTC. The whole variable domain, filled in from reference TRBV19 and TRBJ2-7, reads DGGITQSPKYLFRKEGQNVTLSCEQNLNHDAMYWYRQDPGQGLRLIYYSQIVNDFQKGDIAEGYSVSREKKESFPLTVTSAQKNPTAFYLCASSSGSSYEQYFGPGTRLTVT.

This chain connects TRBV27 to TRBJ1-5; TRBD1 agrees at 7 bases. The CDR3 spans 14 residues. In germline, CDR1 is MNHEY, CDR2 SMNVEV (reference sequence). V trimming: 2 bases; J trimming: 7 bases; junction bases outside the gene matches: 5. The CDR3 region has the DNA TGTGCCAGCAGTTTAGTCAGGGGGTTCCAGCCCCAGCATTTT. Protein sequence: CASSLVRGFQPQHF.

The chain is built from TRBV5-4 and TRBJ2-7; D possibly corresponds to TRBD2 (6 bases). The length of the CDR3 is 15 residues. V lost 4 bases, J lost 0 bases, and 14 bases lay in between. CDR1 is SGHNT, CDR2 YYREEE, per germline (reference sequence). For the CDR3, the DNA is TGTGCCAGCAGCACGGGACTCCTAAGCTCCTACGAGCAGTACTTC. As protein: CASSTGLLSSYEQYF.

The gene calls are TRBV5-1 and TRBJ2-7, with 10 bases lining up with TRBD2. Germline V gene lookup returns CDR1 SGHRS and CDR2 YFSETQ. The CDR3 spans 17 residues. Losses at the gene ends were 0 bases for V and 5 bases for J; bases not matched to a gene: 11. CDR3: CASSLAIASGGPHEQYF. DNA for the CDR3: TGCGCCAGCAGCTTGGCCATCGCTAGCGGGGGACCCCACGAGCAGTACTTC.

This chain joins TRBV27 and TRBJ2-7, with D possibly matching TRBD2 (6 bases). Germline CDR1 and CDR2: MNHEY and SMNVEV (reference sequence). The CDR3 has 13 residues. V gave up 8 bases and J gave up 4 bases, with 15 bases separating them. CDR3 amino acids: CASGLQKQYEQYF. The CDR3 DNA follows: TGTGCCAGCGGACTACAGAAGCAGTACGAGCAGTACTTC.

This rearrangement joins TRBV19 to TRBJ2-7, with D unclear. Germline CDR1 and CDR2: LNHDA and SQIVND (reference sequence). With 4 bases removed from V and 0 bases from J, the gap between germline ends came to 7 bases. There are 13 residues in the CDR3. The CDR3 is CASSTMFSYEQYF. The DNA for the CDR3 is TGTGCCAGTAGTACCATGTTCTCCTACGAGCAGTACTTC.

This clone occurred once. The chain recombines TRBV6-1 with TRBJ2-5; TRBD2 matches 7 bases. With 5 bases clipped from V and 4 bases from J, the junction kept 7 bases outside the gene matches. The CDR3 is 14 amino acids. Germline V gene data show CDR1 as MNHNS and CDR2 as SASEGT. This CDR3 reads CASSPFREGETQYF. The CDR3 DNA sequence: TGTGCCAGCAGTCCTTTTAGGGAGGGAGAGACCCAGTACTTC.

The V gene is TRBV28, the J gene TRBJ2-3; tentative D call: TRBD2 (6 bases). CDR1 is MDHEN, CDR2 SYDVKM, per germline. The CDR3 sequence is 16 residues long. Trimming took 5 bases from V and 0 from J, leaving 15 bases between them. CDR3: CASSLAGTPSTDTQYF. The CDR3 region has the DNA TGTGCCAGCAGTCTCGCCGGGACTCCAAGCACAGATACGCAGTATTTT.

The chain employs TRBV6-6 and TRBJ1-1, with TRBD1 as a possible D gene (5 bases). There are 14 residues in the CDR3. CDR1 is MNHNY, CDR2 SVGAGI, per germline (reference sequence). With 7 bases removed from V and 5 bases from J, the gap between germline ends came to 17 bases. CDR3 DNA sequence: TGTGCCAGCACCATGTCCAGGGCGGGAACTGAAGCTTTCTTT. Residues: CASTMSRAGTEAFF.

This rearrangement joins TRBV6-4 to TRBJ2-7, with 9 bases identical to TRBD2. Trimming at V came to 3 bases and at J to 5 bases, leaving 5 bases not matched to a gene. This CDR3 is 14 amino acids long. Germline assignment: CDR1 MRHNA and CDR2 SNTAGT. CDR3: CASSEIAGADEQYF. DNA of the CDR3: TGTGCCAGCAGTGAAATAGCGGGAGCTGACGAGCAGTACTTC.

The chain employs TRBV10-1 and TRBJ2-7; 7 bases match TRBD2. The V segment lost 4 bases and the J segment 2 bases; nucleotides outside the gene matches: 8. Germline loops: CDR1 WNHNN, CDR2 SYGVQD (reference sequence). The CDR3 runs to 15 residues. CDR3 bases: TGCGCCAGCAGTGCCAAGCGGGGTGGGACCTACGAGCAGTACTTC. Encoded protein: CASSAKRGGTYEQYF.

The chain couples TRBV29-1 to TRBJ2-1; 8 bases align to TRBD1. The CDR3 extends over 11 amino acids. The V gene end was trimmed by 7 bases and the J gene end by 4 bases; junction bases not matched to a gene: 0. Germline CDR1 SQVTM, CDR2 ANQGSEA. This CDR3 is CSGDRYNEQFF. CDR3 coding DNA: TGCAGCGGGGACAGGTACAATGAGCAGTTCTTC.

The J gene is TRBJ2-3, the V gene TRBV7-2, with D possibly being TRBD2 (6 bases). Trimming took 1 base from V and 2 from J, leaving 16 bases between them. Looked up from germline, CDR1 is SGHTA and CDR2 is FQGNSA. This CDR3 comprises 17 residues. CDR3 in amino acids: CASSLVVWGDTTDTQYF. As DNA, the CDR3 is TGTGCCAGCAGCTTAGTTGTTTGGGGGGATACCACAGATACGCAGTATTTT.

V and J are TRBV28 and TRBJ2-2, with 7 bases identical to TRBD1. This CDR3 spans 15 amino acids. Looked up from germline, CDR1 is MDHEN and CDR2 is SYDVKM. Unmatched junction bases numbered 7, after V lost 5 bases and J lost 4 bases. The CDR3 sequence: CASSPTGTTTGELFF. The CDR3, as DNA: TGTGCCAGCAGTCCGACAGGGACAACCACCGGGGAGCTGTTTTTT.

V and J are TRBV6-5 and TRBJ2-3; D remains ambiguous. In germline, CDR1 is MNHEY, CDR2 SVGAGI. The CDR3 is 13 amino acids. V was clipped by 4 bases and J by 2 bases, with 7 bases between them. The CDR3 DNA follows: TGTGCCAGCAGTTTTCAGTACACAGATACGCAGTATTTT. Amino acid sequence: CASSFQYTDTQYF.

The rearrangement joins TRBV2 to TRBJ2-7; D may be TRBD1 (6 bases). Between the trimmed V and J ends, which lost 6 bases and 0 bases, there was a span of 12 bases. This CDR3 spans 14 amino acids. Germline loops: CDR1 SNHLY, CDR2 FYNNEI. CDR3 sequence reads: CASRDRRSSYEQYF. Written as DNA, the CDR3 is TGTGCCAGCAGAGACAGGCGTTCCTCCTACGAGCAGTACTTC.

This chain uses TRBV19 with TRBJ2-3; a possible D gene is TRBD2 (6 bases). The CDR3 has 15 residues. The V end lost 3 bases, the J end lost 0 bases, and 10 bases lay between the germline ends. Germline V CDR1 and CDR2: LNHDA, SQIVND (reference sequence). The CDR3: CASSMEGASTDTQYF. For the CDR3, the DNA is TGTGCCAGTAGTATGGAGGGTGCTAGCACAGATACGCAGTATTTT.

Here the CDR3 DNA reads TGTGCCAGCAGGCCAAACAGGGATTACAATGAGCAGTTCTTC. Translation: CASRPNRDYNEQFF. The chain links TRBV6-1 to TRBJ2-1; perhaps TRBD1 as D (6 bases). Germline CDR1 MNHNS, CDR2 SASEGT. The CDR3 covers 14 residues. The V gene lost 6 bases and the J gene lost 4 bases, with 13 bases spanning the gap.

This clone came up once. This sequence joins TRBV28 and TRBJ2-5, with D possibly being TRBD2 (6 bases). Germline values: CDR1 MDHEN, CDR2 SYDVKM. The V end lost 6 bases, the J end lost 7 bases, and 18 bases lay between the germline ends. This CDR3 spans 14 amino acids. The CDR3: CASSLWDSGGTQYF. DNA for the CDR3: TGTGCCAGCAGCCTCTGGGACTCCGGGGGGACCCAGTACTTC.

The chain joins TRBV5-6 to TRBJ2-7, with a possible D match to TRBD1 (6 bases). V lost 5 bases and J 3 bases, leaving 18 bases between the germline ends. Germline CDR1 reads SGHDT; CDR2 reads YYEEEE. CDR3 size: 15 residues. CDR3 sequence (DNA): TGTGCCAGCAGTCACACCAGGGGAGAACACTACGAGCAGTACTTC. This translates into CASSHTRGEHYEQYF.

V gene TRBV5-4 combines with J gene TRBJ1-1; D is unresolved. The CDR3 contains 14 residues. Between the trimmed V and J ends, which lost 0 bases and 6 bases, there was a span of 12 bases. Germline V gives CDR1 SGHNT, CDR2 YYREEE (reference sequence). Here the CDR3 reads CASSLESVSAEAFF. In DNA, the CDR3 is TGTGCCAGCAGCTTGGAGTCGGTGAGCGCTGAAGCTTTCTTT.

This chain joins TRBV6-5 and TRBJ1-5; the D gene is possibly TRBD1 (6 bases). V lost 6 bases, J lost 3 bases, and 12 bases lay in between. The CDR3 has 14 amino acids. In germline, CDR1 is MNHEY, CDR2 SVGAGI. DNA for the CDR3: TGTGCCAGCAGCCGCGCAGGGGCCAATCAGCCCCAGCATTTT. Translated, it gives CASSRAGANQPQHF.

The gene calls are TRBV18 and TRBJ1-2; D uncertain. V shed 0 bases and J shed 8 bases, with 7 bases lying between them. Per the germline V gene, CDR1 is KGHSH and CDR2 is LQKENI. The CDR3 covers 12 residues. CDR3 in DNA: TGTGCCAGCTCACCACCCGGGAAGGGCTACACCTTC. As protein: CASSPPGKGYTF.